This TCR beta chain was recovered during a study of response to subunit inactivated influenza vaccine. The study, taken as a whole, reports: Each seasonal influenza vaccination recruits few new T cells, the authors suggested.

Turning to this clonotype: Its antigen is not known.

TCRdb independently ran MiXCR on the RT-PCR reads; one entry per CDR3 protein. This table has a few hundred thousand distinct CDR3 sequences, just over 20% appearing once. The sequences come from PBMCs from blood, collected about 20 months after vaccination. This clonotype was obtained from a man aged 50 to 75 who received an inactivated influenza vaccine.

In DNA form, the CDR3 reads TGTGCCAGCACCAAAAGCCGGGGGAGGACTCTTGAGACCCAGTACTTC. This sequence encodes CASTKSRGRTLETQYF. The J gene is TRBJ2-5, the V gene TRBV6-2 or TRBV6-3; weak D call: TRBD2 (6 bases). V was pared by 7 bases and J by 5 bases, with 23 bases between. Germline V gene sequence: CDR1 MNHEY, CDR2 SVGEGT. There are 16 residues in the CDR3.